The clone carrying this TCR beta chain has a single count. Its antigen is not identified. This record comes from a study of cytomegalovirus exposure and HLA in healthy donors. The PCR employed 60 Vbeta primers together with 13 Jbeta primers. Clones were read by immunoSEQ multiplex PCR, and TCRdb kept only the in-frame ones, dropping some. This sample yields more than 95,000 clones, of which around 82% are seen a single time; roughly 10% belongs to the top ten. Study findings and constraints: It was shown in a later analysis that HLA-associated TCR beta chains were more clonally expanded than other, equally common chains. It was assumed in the presence/absence analyses that sequencing depth was roughly uniform across donors. The study listed approximately 160 cytomegalovirus-associated TCR beta chains. Some highly shared sequence variants likely arose as a pipeline artifact.

Germline lookup yields CDR1 SGHRS and CDR2 YFSETQ. V dropped 4 bases and J dropped 5 bases, with 18 bases sitting between them. The CDR3 runs 15 residues. The sequenced sample was PBMCs. The TCR originated in a man aged 25 to 40 in good health and CMV-seropositive. V usage is TRBV5-1 and J usage is TRBJ1-1; possible D gene TRBD1, 5 bases. CDR3 sequence reads: CASSALLDGGTEAFF. DNA of the CDR3: TGCGCCAGCAGCGCCTTATTGGACGGGGGGACTGAAGCTTTCTTT. Complete variable domain (other parts from reference TRBV5-1 and TRBJ1-1): KAGVTQTPRYLIKTRGQQVTLSCSPISGHRSVSWYQQTPGQGLQFLFEYFSETQRNKGNFPGRFSGRQFSNSRSEMNVSTLELGDSALYLCASSALLDGGTEAFFGQGTRLTVV.